The text below deals with one T cell receptor beta chain. This clone was counted a single time. No cognate antigen has been identified for it. Base qualities are not at hand, and no much larger clone is one base apart. CD8 naive samples were CD45RO-negative cells positively selected for CCR7, giving a CD45RA+CCR7+ population that excluded TemRA cells. The donors were healthy, HIV-negative adults with no recently reported acute infections or vaccinations. All donors were Caucasian adults living in Nashville, Tennessee, USA. Blood was collected by leukapheresis, and PBMCs were isolated by Ficoll-Histopaque density gradient centrifugation and then cryopreserved in liquid nitrogen vapor phase. Purity and quantity of every magnetically sorted T cell population were checked by analytical flow cytometry. Each sorted fraction had its genomic DNA isolated and then quantified by UV absorbance on a Nanodrop 2000c.

Using the deep immunoSEQ assay, TCR CDR3 regions were amplified from genomic DNA by multiplex PCR. Extracted genomic DNA from each cell subset was distributed evenly across all wells of several immunoSEQ 96-well plates, and each plate was treated as a replicate. Each replicate PCR for sorted subsets received about 180 ng genomic DNA, equal to 30,000 or so T cell genomes. The purified libraries were quantified using a Qubit 3.0 fluorometer, sized with a Bioanalyzer 2100, and then quantified again using the KAPA Library Quantification kit. A separate single-read 150-cycle Illumina NextSeq 550 flow cell was used to sequence each immunoSEQ 96-well plate. The authors processed their data as follows. Because the immunoSEQ output included only junctional sequences and no quality scores, the filtering could not be the same as the filtering used for full-length reads. To assign V/J genes and CDR3, sequences were annotated against IMGT germline references using PyIR, a Python wrapper for IgBLAST v1.9. Reads were filtered out if the reads had weak V/J assignments (E-value above 1e-6), no CDR3, stop codons, out-of-frame junctions, or ambiguous translated residues. V3J clonotypes were defined as sequences sharing the same inferred V gene, J gene, and CDR3 amino acid sequence. The percentage overlap between two repertoires was calculated by dividing the number of shared unique clonotypes by the size of the smaller repertoire. RTK rarefaction, the Chao1 estimator, and Recon v2.1 estimates of unobserved clonotypes were used to assess repertoire richness. Generation probabilities were computed with OLGA for all TCRbeta clonotypes obtained by the gDNA method from several donors. Not all clones reach the TCRdb copy of this immuneACCESS table, which keeps in-frame sequences only. Checked studies attribute under half of the gap to unresolved V genes and leave the rest unexplained. Clone size and V and J calls were adopted from that table, with D and trimming inferred from the DNA. This sample gives millions of clones in total; about 95% of them show up just once. The ten most abundant clones make up about 1.1% of the sample.

The data derive from a study of shared clonotypes between healthy human individuals (TCRdb year 2020). For the wider study: The cohort included three men and a couple of women between 18 and 49 years of age. Per donor, three plates each were used for CD4 naive and CD4 memory, two for CD8 naive, and one for CD8 memory. Between about 0.8 and 9 billion PBMCs per donor were obtained by leukapheresis. To estimate repertoire size and how much clonotype sharing occurs between individuals, the study deeply sequenced the blood TCR repertoires of roughly 5 healthy adults. To increase sequencing depth and limit assay-specific biases, TCR repertoire library preparation and sequencing were carried out by different laboratories using diverse techniques.

V loses 1 base, J loses 6 bases, and the germline ends lie 21 bases apart. Based on the germline V gene, the CDR1 and CDR2 sequences are MDHEN and SYDVKM. Inclusive of the bounding cysteine and phenylalanine, the CDR3 is 18 residues long. Only CDR3 DNA is held: 54 bases, read in frame from base 1. Overall study outcomes, separate from this receptor: The genetic and exposure-history diversity represented was limited by the small number of donors. Pairwise subsampling indicated that sequencing depth was expected to affect the degree of clonotype sharing among donors. Only blood was sampled, and tissue TCR repertoires likely differ from those in blood. Compared with non-shared clonotypes, the clonotypes found in all four sorted-subset donors had higher generation probabilities. Larger estimated clonotype richness was generally found for naive subsets than for memory subsets. Across a few donors, 5% to 6% of naive CD4, approximately 4% of naive CD8, about 2% of memory CD4, and 0.4% of memory CD8 clonotypes were shared. Even with the large sequencing depth, rarefaction of the sorted-subset datasets indicated that sequencing was incomplete.

The clonotype originates from a young man in good health. This sequence uses TRBV28 and TRBJ1-4, with TRBD1 perhaps the D gene, on 5 matching bases. Sequencing was done on a sample of naive CD8+ T cells sorted from blood. This specimen's cell subset or site label, interpreted: CD45RA+CCR7+. The nucleotide sequence reads TGTGCCAGCAGTTTATTTTCTTTCGAGGGGAGTTTCCATGAAAAACTGTTTTTT. Its protein product is CASSLFSFEGSFHEKLFF. With all but the CDR3 taken from the reference TRBV28 and TRBJ1-4 genes, the full variable domain is: DVKVTQSSRYLVKRTGEKVFLECVQDMDHENMFWYRQDPGLGLRLIYFSYDVKMKEKGDIPEGYSVSREKKERFSLILESASTNQTSMYLCASSLFSFEGSFHEKLFFGSGTQLSVL.